This T cell receptor beta chain derives from a study of blood T cell repertoires in COVID-19. Using immunoSEQ multiplex PCR, the repertoire was profiled, and TCRdb retains in-frame clones only, with some absent. The sample lists about 280,000 clones, around 89% occurring once. The ends were cut back, 3 bases at V and 0 bases at J, with 9 bases in the middle. The CDR3 extends over 15 amino acids. Germline V gene sequence: CDR1 LNHDA, CDR2 SQIVND (reference sequence). The TCR originated in a woman between 18 and 29 years old with acute COVID-19. The sample consisted of PBMCs or T cells enriched from blood (not recorded which). This rearrangement joins TRBV19 to TRBJ2-1, with no clear D. The CDR3 DNA is TGTGCCAGTAGTATGGCAGTCAGCTCCTACAATGAGCAGTTCTTC. It yields the protein CASSMAVSSYNEQFF.